This TCR beta chain was sequenced in a study of T cell responses to AZD1222 COVID-19 vaccine listed by TCRdb under 2021. For the wider study: TCR sequencing covered about 230 trial participants: some 210 given two doses of AZD1222 and about 26 given two doses of MenACWY control vaccine. Trial participants were enrolled by age into subgroups of 18-55, 56-69 and 70-plus years, and around 140, 26 and 57 TCR-sequenced participants, respectively, were included in these subgroups.

The V and J ends are trimmed by 1 base and 4 bases, leaving 7 bases between them. The CDR3 spans 13 residues, from the cysteine through the phenylalanine. The CDR3 DNA has 39 bases and is translated from base 1. In the germline V gene (reference sequence), CDR1 corresponds to LNHDA and CDR2 to SQIVND. The CDR3 regions of human TCRbeta chains were subjected to immunosequencing. In the paper's pipeline: Repertoire TCRs were checked for matches against a reference library of SARS-CoV-2-specific TCRs that had been generated using the MIRA antigen-specificity platform. Breadth was defined as the fraction of unique TCRs that were SARS-CoV-2-associated. Depth was defined as the fraction of total T cells that were SARS-CoV-2-associated. Using the MIRA data, each spike-specific TCR was mapped to the spike region that the TCR reacts to and placed in a CD4 or CD8 class. Log10-transformed breadth and depth values were compared by one-way ANOVA with Sidak's multiple comparisons tests. TCRdb retrieved this table from immuneACCESS and kept in-frame rearrangements only. Not all clones are present; in checked studies, unresolved V genes account for under half, and no reason is known for the remainder. D and trimming were read from the DNA, whereas the V and J calls and clone size are those reported in that table. This sample holds 190,000 or so clones; approximately 93% were observed only once. The ten largest clones represent 1% of the sample.

What the time point label conveys for this sample: about 28 days (+/-7) after the second vaccine dose. Because spike-specific TCR depth and breadth did not differ between the two schedules, AZD1222 recipients who got a second dose at roughly 4 weeks were pooled with those who got a second dose at roughly 12 weeks. Samples from vaccinated people were obtained from the UK trials COV001 and COV002, which included a single-blind randomized controlled phase 2/3 trial of AZD1222 (ChAdOx1 nCoV-19) in healthy adults. For TCRbeta chain sequencing, PBMC samples were collected from trial participants at day 0 and at day 28 after the second dose. What the research found in general, with its limitations: In the small 56-69-year group, the increase in depth fell short of significance, most likely because of low power. The vaccine-associated CD4 TCRs covered the entire spike protein, and the dominant responses fell in regions 160-218 and 743-854. Epitopes outside the regions mutated in the B.1.351 and B.1.1.7 variants were reportedly recognized by nearly half of the unique spike-specific TCRs. Spike-specific TCR breadth and depth rose significantly after two AZD1222 doses compared with day 0 and with MenACWY recipients. Because no day 14 peak-response samples were available, repertoires were characterized only after the peak T cell response. Participants were mostly white British and included more females than males, and it was suggested by the authors that clonal diversity may have been underestimated. Conclusions about previously exposed vaccinees are limited, since just five to seven AZD1222 recipients were seropositive for SARS-CoV-2 at baseline.

Comment on this clone: Its antigen is unknown. Base quality data are lacking; no much larger clone is found one base away. The sample contains more than one DNA sequence encoding this CDR3.

The sequencing here drew on peripheral blood, taken 28 days after the second AZD1222 dose. The V gene is TRBV19 and the J gene is TRBJ1-2; the D gene assignment is ambiguous. The sequence was obtained from an adult who received the AZD1222 COVID-19 vaccine. The CDR3 protein sequence reads: CASSIGRSYGYTF. In nucleotide form, the sequence is TGTGCCAGTAGTATAGGCCGGAGCTATGGCTACACCTTC.